The 8 T cell receptor beta chains below all came from one sample that was sequenced in a study of control samples from healthy donors and cancer patients. Profiled with immunoSEQ multiplex PCR; TCRdb holds only in-frame clones, not every one. The sample shows tens of thousands of clones, 93% of them seen only once. The sequenced sample was PBMCs. Receptors originate from a woman aged 45-65 years with head and neck cancer.

The CDR3 spells CASSLEGVVSYEQYF. CDR3 in DNA: TGCGCCAGCAGCTTGGAGGGGGTAGTTTCCTACGAGCAGTACTTC. The chain links TRBV5-1 to TRBJ2-7; D may be TRBD1 (6 bases). The germline V gene encodes CDR1 SGHRS and CDR2 YFSETQ. The CDR3 runs to 15 residues. The ends were cut back, 0 bases at V and 1 base at J, with 11 bases in the middle.

V usage is TRBV5-1 and J usage is TRBJ2-5; no firm D call. V was cut by 6 bases and J by 1 base, with 13 bases left in between. From germline, CDR1 is SGHRS and CDR2 YFSETQ. This CDR3 spans 14 amino acids. The CDR3 loop reads CASTLMGFQETQYF. In DNA, the CDR3 is TGCGCCAGCACTTTAATGGGGTTCCAAGAGACCCAGTACTTC.

The V call is TRBV6-5, the J call TRBJ1-6, with 11 bases identical to TRBD1. V trimming: 2 bases; J trimming: 8 bases; junction bases outside the gene matches: 2. The CDR3 has 15 amino acids. Germline V lookup: CDR1 MNHEY, CDR2 SVGAGI. This chain's CDR3 is CASSYGTGGDSPLHF. Written as DNA, the CDR3 is TGTGCCAGCAGTTACGGGACAGGGGGTGATTCACCCCTCCACTTT.

V usage is TRBV28 and J usage is TRBJ2-3; a possible D gene is TRBD2 (6 bases). The CDR3 loop spans 16 amino acids. V lost 3 bases to trimming and J lost 2 bases, with 15 bases between them. CDR1 and CDR2 (germline): MDHEN, SYDVKM. CDR3 in DNA: TGTGCCAGCAGTTTCATAAGTGGCGGGATCACAGATACGCAGTATTTT. This encodes CASSFISGGITDTQYF.

The DNA of the CDR3 is TGCGCCAGCAGCGCGGGACAGGGGGCGACGGGAAACACCATATATTTT. Translation gives CASSAGQGATGNTIYF. The rearrangement links TRBV5-1 to TRBJ1-3; 12 nucleotides align to TRBD1. V lost 4 bases to trimming and J lost 4 bases; unmatched junction nucleotides: 6. The CDR3 covers 16 residues. Germline loops: CDR1 SGHRS, CDR2 YFSETQ.

The chain combines TRBV10-3 with TRBJ2-3, with TRBD2 identical over 7 bases. The CDR3 contains 17 residues. The junction had 16 bases not matched to a gene; V was cut back by 5 bases and J by 5 bases. In germline, CDR1 is ENHRY, CDR2 SYGVKD. The CDR3 DNA reads TGTGCCATCAGTTATCATTCCCCGGGAGGACGGGGAGATACGCAGTATTTT. Translation: CAISYHSPGGRGDTQYF.

This clone has more than one count but fewer than ten. V is TRBV25-1 and J is TRBJ2-1; D is possibly TRBD1 (5 bases). Germline assignment: CDR1 MGHDK and CDR2 SYGVNS. Trimming removed 5 bases from V and 0 bases from J, with 14 bases in between. The CDR3 loop spans 16 amino acids. The CDR3 DNA is TGTGCCAGCAGTACCGCGACAGCTAGCTCCTACAATGAGCAGTTCTTC. Translated, it gives CASSTATASSYNEQFF. The full variable domain, with the rest looked up from reference TRBV25-1 and TRBJ2-1, is EADIYQTPRYLVIGTGKKITLECSQTMGHDKMYWYQQDPGMELHLIHYSYGVNSTEKGDLSSESTVSRIRTEHFPLTLESARPSHTSQYLCASSTATASSYNEQFFGPGTRLTVL.

This clone was observed a few times. This rearrangement joins TRBV7-6 to TRBJ1-2; 9 bases line up with TRBD1. This CDR3 comprises 15 residues. J lost 6 bases, V lost 5 bases, and 10 bases had no gene match. Germline CDR1 and CDR2: SGHVS and FNYEAQ. The CDR3 DNA reads TGTGCCAGCAGCGCGGAGGAGACAGGGGGGGATGGCTACACCTTC. Translating it yields CASSAEETGGDGYTF.